The T cell receptor (beta chain) under discussion was sequenced for a study of cytomegalovirus exposure and HLA in healthy donors (dated by TCRdb to about 2017). As for the study more broadly: In an earlier analysis of several hundred of the donors, 276 Gb of sequence data and 100 million or so unique TCR beta sequences from 180 million or so T cells were reported. About 300 gigabases of sequencing data and some 85 million unique TCR sequences were included in an early release covering roughly 700 HLA-typed donors. Of the 398 genotyped donors, roughly 80% fell in the genetic ancestry cluster associated with self-reported Caucasian donors. The aim of the study was to test whether cataloging public T cell receptors could identify signatures of past pathogen exposure. The T cell repertoires of 666 subjects were profiled by immunosequencing and related to cytomegalovirus serostatus. Along with the 666-subject first cohort, a separate validation cohort of over a hundred different subjects was used. The study combined high-throughput TCR immunosequencing, statistical association of individual TCRs with disease status, and machine learning to predict cytomegalovirus infection status. A later analysis re-examined previously published TCR beta repertoires from more than 600 donors and added high-resolution HLA genotyping to investigate patterns of TCR occurrence. In the later analysis, no new phenotypic data were used to find candidate immune exposures; instead, reliance was placed on TCR beta sequences and their occurrence across donors. In an earlier analysis of roughly 580 of the donors, high-throughput TCR beta sequencing was used to judge whether each TCR beta V gene segment behaved as functional or pseudogenic. Donor age, sex, ethnicity and CMV serostatus were compiled alongside the repertoire data. A later genetic analysis used genome-wide SNP genotypes for about three fifths of the 666 donors, treating that subset as a discovery cohort. Every repertoire in the discovery cohort had been generated on one and the same sequencing platform. Both class I and class II loci were covered by HLA typing, at four-digit resolution. Typing coverage differed by locus: A, B, C, DRB1 and DQB1 were typed in roughly 620-630 donors, DQA1 in roughly 510, DPA1 in nearly 610, and DPB1 in just under 480. Because of strong linkage in the cohort, roughly five DR-DQ haplotypes were treated as single units for association and clustering. On average, 235,054 unique TCR beta nucleotide sequences were sequenced per donor among a few hundred genotyped donors of the cohort, with roughly 20% of those sequences being non-productive.

What the work shows at the level of the full study, not this receptor alone: Across donors, most TCR sequences were observed very rarely, whereas some public TCRs were present in many individuals. Broadly in line with IMGT annotations, most TCR beta V segments showed up in productive rearrangements about 87% or about 30% of the time in an earlier analysis of 450 to 600 of the donors. Sequencing depth was assumed to be roughly uniform across donors in the presence/absence analyses, though that assumption may not hold. A later analysis associated about 17,000 TCR beta sequences with specific HLA alleles at a false discovery rate of 0.05. A total of 150 to 200 TCR beta chains were listed by the study as associated with cytomegalovirus. A later genetic analysis reported fewer N-insertions in productive TCRs among donors in an Asian-associated ancestry cluster than the roughly 640-donor mean. An association between a missense DCLRE1C variant and V-gene and J-gene trimming of TCR beta chains was found in a later genetic analysis and replicated in an independent cohort. A group of highly shared sequence variants was considered likely to be a technical artifact of the sequencing pipeline. Compared with equally common non-associated chains, HLA-associated TCR beta chains in a later analysis were more clonally expanded and had lower generation probabilities. Strong co-occurrence of HLA alleles, especially DR and DQ, made assigning TCR associations to individual alleles difficult. Some IMGT-functional V segments, including TRBV6-2 and TRBV6-3, could not be told apart with the 87-base-pair reads, so those segments were excluded. Several of the top co-occurrence clusters appeared to be linked to parvovirus B19, influenza, CMV and Epstein-Barr virus, according to a later analysis. A later analysis found that most CMV-associated TCR beta chains appeared HLA-restricted, with HLA associations seemingly driven largely by CMV exposure. According to a later analysis, TCR association rates differed among HLA loci, with DRB1 alleles showing the most associated TCRs and HLA-C alleles showing the fewest. In both the original and validation cohorts, the classifier was reported to diagnose cytomegalovirus status with high specificity and sensitivity. In vitro tests confirmed that a few of the cytomegalovirus-associated TCR beta chains recognize cytomegalovirus antigens. A further reported finding was that TCR beta sequences accurately predicted the HLA-A and HLA-B alleles for most subjects in the first cohort. Correlated functional status among segregating V segments might be attributable to linkage disequilibrium, but an unknown experimental factor could not be ruled out. This cohort had only TCR beta chains sequenced, and the lack of alpha or paired-chain data limited which features could be detected. The authors suggested that the approach could potentially be extended to other disease states and immunological phenotypes. Roughly 15 rarely observed V segments, including chromosome 9 orphons, were excluded from the earlier analysis of a few hundred of the donors because counts were too low. Because some donors lacked HLA typing at each locus, the association tests relied only on the typed subset. Immune exposure information for the cohort was limited to CMV serostatus.

This clone was picked up a small number of times. Its antigen remains undetermined. No much larger clone exists at a distance of one base, and base qualities are not known. The cohort was made up of hundreds of healthy bone marrow donors. At the time of sampling, all cohort members were nominally healthy, though unrecorded immune exposures were likely present. The donor was CMV seropositive and was included in the group of 300 or so seropositive cohort members. Every donor gave a peripheral blood sample, and the peripheral blood mononuclear cells from that sample were used for TCR beta sequencing. Genomic DNA extraction from the blood cell samples was performed with the Qiagen DNeasy Blood Extraction Kit. Counted from cysteine to phenylalanine, this CDR3 has 15 amino acids. The entry retains the CDR3 DNA only, 45 bases that are in frame from base 1. V and J are trimmed by 6 bases and 5 bases, and the gene matches miss 11 bases of the junction. Sequences SGHDT (CDR1) and YYEEEE (CDR2) are obtained from the germline V gene.

The protocol used for the library was the immunoSEQ multiplex PCR assay. The multiplex PCR relied on a mix of 60 forward primers for TCR Vbeta segments and 13 reverse primers for TCR Jbeta segments. The CDR3 region of rearranged TCR beta genes was amplified from genomic DNA by a multiplex PCR assay. The amplified TCR beta libraries were sequenced on the Illumina HiSeq System as 87-base-pair reads. The original methods were these. A later analysis counted approximately 84 million unique TCR beta chains across the 650 to 700 repertoires, and roughly 9.9 million of these chains were shared by at least two donors. A nearest-neighbor algorithm error-corrected the raw reads and collapsed the reads into unique sequences, merging closely related sequences to remove PCR and sequencing errors. V, D and J gene segments were assigned by aligning CDR3 sequences to IMGT reference sequences. For a sequence to be retained, a match of at least six nucleotides to both a V gene segment and a J gene segment was required. Rearrangements were classified as productive when the CDR3 lacked stop codons and remained in frame with V and J, and all other rearrangements were classified as non-productive. Following IMGT convention, CDR3 was defined as the stretch from the second conserved V-encoded cysteine to the conserved J-encoded phenylalanine. The earlier analysis of about 610 of the donors excluded sequences that lacked an unambiguous match to a single V gene segment. An earlier analysis of fewer than 650 of the donors classified V segments as functional when productive rearrangements were above 56.7% and as segregating when the standard deviation between donors was above 5%. A statistical classification framework was developed to diagnose cytomegalovirus status using the catalog of TCR beta chain sequences. A later analysis assigned V and J genes by comparing TCR nucleotide sequences with IMGT/GENE-DB human TR gene sequences. Using the TCRdist pipeline, a later analysis assigned CDR3 sequences along with most-parsimonious VDJ recombination scenarios. In a later analysis, each TCR beta chain was defined by its CDR3 amino acid sequence together with its V-gene family, and reads without a unique V-gene family were excluded. As a way to deal with suspected cross-contamination and a sequencing artifact, a later analysis dropped hundreds of nucleotide sequences that were highly shared and had low generation probability. A later analysis calculated a clonal expansion index for each public chain from normalized within-repertoire ranks of inferred template counts. A later analysis computed generation probabilities with a VDJ recombination model fitted to out-of-frame rearrangements, and checked the results against IGoR. Hypergeometric tests were used in a later analysis to score TCR-TCR, TCR-HLA and TCR-CMV co-occurrence, with a repertoire-size bias correction applied to the TCR pairs. In a later analysis, false discovery rates were estimated by permuting HLA or CMV assignments 20 times. In a later analysis, co-occurring TCRs were grouped using DBSCAN, and TCRdist sequence similarity was added for clustering within HLA-allele-positive subsets. Co-occurrence clustering excluded repertoires with fewer than 30,000 or more than 120,000 public chains, plus five with anomalous nucleotide sharing. The table was pulled from immuneACCESS by TCRdb, which kept in-frame rearrangements only. Such tables lose some clones; where checked, under half of the loss comes from unresolved V genes, and the rest has no known cause. That table is the source of V, J and clone size, and D and trimming were worked out from the DNA. The sample table lists some 98,000 clones, around 10% of them with a count of one. The top ten hold 5.1% of the sample.

Sequenced material: PBMCs. This sequence was found in a man aged 50 to 60 in good health and CMV-seropositive. The chain employs TRBV5-6 and TRBJ2-5, with 9 bases aligning to TRBD1. The CDR3 in this case is CASTLPTGGVETQYF. Read as DNA, the sequence is TGTGCCAGCACCCTCCCAACAGGGGGCGTCGAGACCCAGTACTTC.